The 8 T cell receptor beta chains reported below all come from one sample, sequenced in a study of early T cells in non-severe SARS-CoV-2 infection. TCRdb re-called the 5' RACE reads through MiXCR, storing one row per CDR3 protein. The table lists 95,000 to 120,000 distinct CDR3 sequences, around 10% of them singletons, with 3% to 3.5% in the top ten. The sequencing input was whole blood. These TCRs come from an adult who was a healthcare worker with PCR-confirmed SARS-CoV-2 infection or an uninfected control (not recorded which).

This clonotype has a count of ten or more. The V call is TRBV18, the J call TRBJ2-3, with 8 bases lining up with TRBD2. The J segment lost 2 bases and the V segment lost 2 bases, leaving 6 bases of the junction unmatched. CDR3 length: 16 residues. Germline values: CDR1 KGHSH, CDR2 LQKENI. The CDR3 sequence is CASSPNSGSATDTQYF. CDR3 coding DNA: TGTGCCAGCTCACCAAACAGCGGGAGCGCCACAGATACGCAGTATTTT. The full variable domain, rest sourced from reference TRBV18 and TRBJ2-3, is NAGVMQNPRHLVRRRGQEARLRCSPMKGHSHVYWYRQLPEEGLKFMVYLQKENIIDESGMPKERFSAEFPKEGPSILRIQQVVRGDSAAYFCASSPNSGSATDTQYFGPGTRLTVL.

The V and J genes are TRBV29-1 and TRBJ2-1; 8 nucleotides agree with TRBD2. The CDR3 totals 14 residues. The ends lost 2 bases at V and 5 bases at J; junction bases unmatched: 5. Germline-derived CDR1 and CDR2 are SQVTM and ANQGSEA. The CDR3 nucleotides read TGCAGCGTTGAATCCGGGAGGGGAGACAATGAGCAGTTCTTC. It translates to CSVESGRGDNEQFF.

This clonotype was seen many times. V gene TRBV5-1 combines with J gene TRBJ2-1; 11 positions match TRBD2. The CDR3 sequence is 16 residues long. Trimming took 4 bases from V and 5 from J; bases not matched to a gene: 8. Germline-derived CDR1 and CDR2 are SGHRS and YFSETQ. The CDR3 bases are TGCGCCAGCAGCCCGCTTAGACTAGCGGGGAACAATGAGCAGTTCTTC. Its translation: CASSPLRLAGNNEQFF.

The table lists this clonotype with many counts. The chain couples TRBV7-3 to TRBJ1-2; weak D call: TRBD1 (5 bases). This CDR3 has 13 residues. The V end was cut by 0 bases, the J end by 6 bases, with 8 bases between. In germline, CDR1 is SGHTA, CDR2 FQGTGA. In DNA, the CDR3 is TGTGCCAGCAGCTTAACAGCAGGGAATGGCTACACCTTC. Translated, it gives CASSLTAGNGYTF.

This clonotype has a count of ten or more. The chain recombines TRBV29-1 with TRBJ1-4; 11 nucleotides match TRBD1. Germline V lookup: CDR1 SQVTM, CDR2 ANQGSEA. V was clipped by 3 bases and J by 7 bases; unmatched bases: 4. This CDR3 is built from 14 residues. The DNA for the CDR3 is TGCAGCGTTGAGCCCGGGACAGGGGGTGAAAAACTGTTTTTT. This gives the protein CSVEPGTGGEKLFF.

This clonotype was seen ten or more times. The J gene is TRBJ2-2, the V gene TRBV3-1; no definite D call. The CDR3 loop spans 13 amino acids. Looked up from germline, CDR1 is LGHDT and CDR2 is YNNKEL (reference sequence). Trimming pared 4 bases from V and 8 bases from J, leaving 11 bases between. CDR3 sequence: CASSPPQSGELFF. CDR3 in DNA: TGTGCCAGCAGCCCCCCCCAATCTGGGGAGCTGTTTTTT.

V gene TRBV6-1 combines with J gene TRBJ2-7, with a weak D call TRBD1 (6 bases). This CDR3 spans 14 amino acids. Germline V gene data show CDR1 as MNHNS and CDR2 as SASEGT. V shed 6 bases and J shed 2 bases, with 14 bases lying between them. CDR3 coding DNA: TGTGCCAGCAGGAACCTTGGACAGCCCTACGAGCAGTACTTC. Translating it yields CASRNLGQPYEQYF.

The table lists this clonotype with a few counts. The rearrangement uses TRBV9 and TRBJ2-1; D is ambiguous. The CDR3 contains 12 residues. CDR1 SGDLS and CDR2 YYNGEE come from the germline V gene. Trimming left V 3 bases short and J 5 bases short, with 6 bases between. In DNA, the CDR3 is TGTGCCAGCAGCGGGATTGACAATGAGCAGTTCTTC. Translated, it gives CASSGIDNEQFF. The full variable domain, with the rest looked up from reference TRBV9 and TRBJ2-1, is DSGVTQTPKHLITATGQRVTLRCSPRSGDLSVYWYQQSLDQGLQFLIQYYNGEERAKGNILERFSAQQFPDLHSELNLSSLELGDSALYFCASSGIDNEQFFGPGTRLTVL.